The clone carrying this T cell receptor beta chain has a handful of counts. Its antigen remains unknown. TCRdb fed the 5' RACE reads into MiXCR, producing one record per CDR3 protein. The sample shows nearly 250,000 distinct CDR3 sequences, 15% of them seen only once. This sample stems from a study of T-cell memory formation after mild COVID-19. Regarding the study as a whole: Detection of some responders pre-infection suggested pre-existing cross-reactive memory T cells participated.

V lost 6 bases to trimming and J lost 6 bases; unmatched junction nucleotides: 9. The length of the CDR3 is 16 residues. Material for sequencing was PBMCs or a T cell subset sorted from them (not recorded which). This receptor was identified in an adult woman who had mild COVID-19 (a few samples of this study predate the infection). Cell type and time point are not known. The chain has TRBV12-3 or TRBV12-4 and TRBJ2-3; 13 nucleotides line up with TRBD2. The CDR3 region has the DNA TGTGCCAGCAGCAGAACGGGACTAGCGGGGCTCGATACGCAGTATTTT. Its protein product is CASSRTGLAGLDTQYF.